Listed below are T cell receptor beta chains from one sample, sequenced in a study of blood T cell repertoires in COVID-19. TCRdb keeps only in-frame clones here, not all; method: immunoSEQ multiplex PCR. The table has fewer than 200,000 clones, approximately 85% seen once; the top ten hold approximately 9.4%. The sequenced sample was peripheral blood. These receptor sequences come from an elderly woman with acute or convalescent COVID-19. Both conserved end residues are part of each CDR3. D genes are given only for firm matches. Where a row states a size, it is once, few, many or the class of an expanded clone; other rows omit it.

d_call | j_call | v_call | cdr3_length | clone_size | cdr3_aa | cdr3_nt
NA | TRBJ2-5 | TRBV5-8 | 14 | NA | CASRRIEAWETQYF | TGTGCCAGCCGTCGAATAGAGGCGTGGGAGACCCAGTACTTC
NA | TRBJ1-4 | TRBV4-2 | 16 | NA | CASSQGAAATNEKLFF | TGTGCCAGCAGCCAAGGTGCGGCAGCAACTAATGAAAAACTGTTTTTT
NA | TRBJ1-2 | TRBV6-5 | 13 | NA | CASSSGHNYGYTF | TGTGCCAGCAGCTCGGGACACAACTATGGCTACACCTTC
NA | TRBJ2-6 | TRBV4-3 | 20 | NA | CASSQDWGVSFATGANVLTF | TGCGCCAGCAGCCAAGACTGGGGGGTCAGTTTCGCGACTGGGGCCAACGTCCTGACTTTC
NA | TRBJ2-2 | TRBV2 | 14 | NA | CASATGQDTGELFF | TGTGCCAGCGCTACAGGGCAGGACACCGGGGAGCTGTTTTTT
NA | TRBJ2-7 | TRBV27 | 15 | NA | CASSFGTGTSYEQYF | TGTGCCAGCAGTTTCGGCACAGGGACATCCTACGAGCAGTACTTC
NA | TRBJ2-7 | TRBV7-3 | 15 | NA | CASSPSPGVSYEQYF | TGTGCCAGCAGCCCCTCACCGGGAGTCTCCTACGAGCAGTACTTC
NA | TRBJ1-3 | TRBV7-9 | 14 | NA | CASSFAGSGNTIYF | TGTGCCAGCAGCTTTGCGGGGTCTGGAAACACCATATATTTT
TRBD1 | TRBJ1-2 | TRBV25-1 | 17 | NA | CASSDGTGGGRVYGYTF | TGTGCCAGCAGTGACGGGACAGGGGGTGGGCGCGTCTATGGCTACACCTTC
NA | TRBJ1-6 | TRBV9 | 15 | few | CASSLTDSYNSPLHF | TGTGCCAGCAGCCTGACAGATTCCTATAATTCACCCCTCCACTTT
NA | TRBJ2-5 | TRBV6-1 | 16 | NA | CASSVLGGVGGETQYF | TGTGCCAGCAGTGTTCTCGGCGGGGTAGGCGGAGAGACCCAGTACTTC
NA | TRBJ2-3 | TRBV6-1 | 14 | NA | CASSEGRRSDTQYF | TGTGCCAGCAGTGAAGGGAGGAGGTCGGATACGCAGTATTTT
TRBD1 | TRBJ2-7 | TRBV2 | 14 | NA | CASRELDRGYEQYF | TGTGCCAGCAGAGAATTGGACAGGGGGTACGAGCAGTACTTC
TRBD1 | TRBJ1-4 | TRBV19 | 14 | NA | CASSPGGVNEKLFF | TGTGCCAGTAGCCCAGGGGGCGTTAATGAAAAACTGTTTTTT
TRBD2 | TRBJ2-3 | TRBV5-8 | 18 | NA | CASSLDPSGRPSTDTQYF | TGTGCCAGCAGCTTGGATCCTAGCGGAAGACCTTCGACAGATACGCAGTATTTT
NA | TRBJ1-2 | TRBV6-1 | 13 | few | CASSEVIDSRYTF | TGTGCCAGCAGTGAAGTAATAGATTCGCGCTACACCTTC
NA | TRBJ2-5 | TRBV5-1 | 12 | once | CASSSEGETQYF | TGCGCCAGCAGTTCCGAGGGAGAGACCCAGTACTTC
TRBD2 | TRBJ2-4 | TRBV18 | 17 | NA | CASSPMAGVLAKNIQYF | TGTGCCAGCTCACCAATGGCGGGGGTCCTAGCCAAAAACATTCAGTACTTC
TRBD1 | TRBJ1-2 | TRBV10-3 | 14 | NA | CAITRTGRGYGYTF | TGTGCCATCACTCGGACAGGCCGCGGCTATGGCTACACCTTC
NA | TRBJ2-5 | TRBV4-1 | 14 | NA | CASSHLGAQETQYF | TGCGCCAGCAGCCACCTAGGGGCACAAGAGACCCAGTACTTC
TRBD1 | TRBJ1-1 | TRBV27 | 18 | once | CASSPLLGQGRGGTEAFF | TGTGCCAGCAGTCCTCTCCTGGGACAGGGGCGCGGAGGGACTGAAGCTTTCTTT
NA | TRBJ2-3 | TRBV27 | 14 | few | CASSRDTFTDTQYF | TGTGCCAGCAGCCGGGACACCTTCACAGATACGCAGTATTTT
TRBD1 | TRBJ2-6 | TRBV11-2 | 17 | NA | CASSFPGGAPGANVLTF | TGTGCCAGCAGTTTCCCAGGGGGCGCCCCTGGGGCCAACGTCCTGACTTTC
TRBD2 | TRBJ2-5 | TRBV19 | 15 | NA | CASSPGLAGWETQYF | TGTGCCAGTAGTCCGGGACTAGCGGGGTGGGAGACCCAGTACTTC
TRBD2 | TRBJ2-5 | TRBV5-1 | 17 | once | CASSLEKTSGVPETQYF | TGCGCCAGCAGCTTAGAAAAGACTAGCGGGGTCCCAGAGACCCAGTACTTC
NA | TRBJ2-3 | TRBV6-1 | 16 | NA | CASSEPQGRVPDTQYF | TGTGCCAGCAGTGAACCCCAGGGAAGGGTCCCAGATACGCAGTATTTT
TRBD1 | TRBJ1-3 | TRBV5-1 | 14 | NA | CASSVGTDGNTIYF | TGCGCCAGCAGCGTAGGGACAGATGGAAACACCATATATTTT
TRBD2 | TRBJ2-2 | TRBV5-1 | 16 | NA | CASSRSSGSNTGELFF | TGCGCCAGCAGTCGTTCTAGCGGGAGTAACACCGGGGAGCTGTTTTTT
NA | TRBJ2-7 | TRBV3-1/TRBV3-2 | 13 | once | CASKEDSSYEQYF | TGTGCCAGCAAAGAGGATAGCAGCTACGAGCAGTACTTC
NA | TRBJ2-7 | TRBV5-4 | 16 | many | CASSWDTGGGKNEQYF | TGTGCCAGCAGCTGGGATACAGGGGGGGGAAAAAACGAGCAGTACTTC
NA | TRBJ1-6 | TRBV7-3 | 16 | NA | CASSLWGLGAASPLHF | TGTGCCAGCAGCTTATGGGGTCTTGGGGCAGCCTCACCCCTCCACTTT
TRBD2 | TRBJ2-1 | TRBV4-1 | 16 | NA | CASSHPTSGGHNEQFF | TGCGCCAGCAGCCACCCGACTAGCGGGGGACATAATGAGCAGTTCTTC
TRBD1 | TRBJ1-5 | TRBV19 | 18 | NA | CASSGEGGTGNSNQPQHF | TGTGCCAGTAGCGGCGAGGGGGGGACAGGGAATAGCAATCAGCCCCAGCATTTT
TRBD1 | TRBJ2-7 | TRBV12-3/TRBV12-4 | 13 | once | CASSFGQEAVQYF | TGTGCCAGCAGTTTTGGACAGGAGGCGGTGCAGTACTTC
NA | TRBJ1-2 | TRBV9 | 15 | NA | CASSSQSAGGQGYTF | TGTGCCAGCAGCTCACAATCTGCGGGGGGGCAAGGCTACACCTTC
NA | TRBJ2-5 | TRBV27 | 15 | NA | CASSRGLAVSETQYF | TGTGCCAGCAGCAGGGGGCTAGCGGTTTCAGAGACCCAGTACTTC
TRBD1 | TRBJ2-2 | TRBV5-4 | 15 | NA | CASSPGTGRTGELFF | TGTGCCAGCAGCCCCGGGACAGGACGCACCGGGGAGCTGTTTTTT
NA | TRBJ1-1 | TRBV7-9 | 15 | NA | CASSFYLGGSTEAFF | TGTGCCAGCAGCTTTTATTTGGGAGGGTCCACTGAAGCTTTCTTT
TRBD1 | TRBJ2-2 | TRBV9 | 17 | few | CASSGPRGGPNTGELFF | TGTGCCAGCAGCGGCCCTAGAGGGGGCCCGAACACCGGGGAGCTGTTTTTT
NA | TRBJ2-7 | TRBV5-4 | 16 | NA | CASSFQAGPSRDEQYF | TGTGCCAGCAGCTTTCAAGCGGGCCCCTCTAGGGACGAGCAGTACTTC
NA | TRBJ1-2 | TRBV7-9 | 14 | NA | CASSADSHNYGYTF | TGTGCCAGCAGCGCAGACAGCCATAACTATGGCTACACCTTC
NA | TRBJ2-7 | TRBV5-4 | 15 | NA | CASSLGLRAGDEQYF | TGTGCCAGCAGCTTGGGCCTGAGAGCCGGGGACGAGCAGTACTTC
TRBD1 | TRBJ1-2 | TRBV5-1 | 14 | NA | CASSSPGQSYGYTF | TGCGCCAGCAGCTCTCCGGGACAGTCCTATGGCTACACCTTC
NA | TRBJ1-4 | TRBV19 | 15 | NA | CASSPPAGRTEKLFF | TGTGCCAGTAGCCCCCCCGCAGGGAGGACTGAAAAACTGTTTTTT
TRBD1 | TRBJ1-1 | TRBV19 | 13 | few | CASSPRTGRAAFF | TGTGCCAGTAGTCCCCGGACAGGGCGGGCAGCTTTCTTT